This T cell receptor beta chain originates from a study of shared clonotypes between healthy human individuals. Evenly divided among several immunoSEQ plates was the genomic DNA of each subset. In the original workflow: Filtering of immunoSEQ junctional sequences could not match full-length read filtering. Clones were read by immunoSEQ multiplex PCR, and TCRdb kept only the in-frame ones, dropping some. The V and J calls and clone size were taken over from that table, and D and trimming were inferred from the DNA. This table holds fewer than 650,000 clones, less than 80% found once. Germline V CDR1 and CDR2: SGHRS, YFSETQ. V lost 7 bases to trimming and J lost 1 base; unmatched junction nucleotides: 1. This CDR3 has 13 amino acids.

The sample comprised PBMCs. The V call is TRBV5-1, the J call TRBJ2-2, with 7 bases matching TRBD2. This clonotype was obtained from a woman aged 40 to 50 in good health. Some clones in this sample may be carry-over from other donors' samples. The CDR3 region is CASERGNTGELFF. The CDR3 nucleotides read TGCGCCAGCGAGCGGGGGAACACCGGGGAGCTGTTTTTT.